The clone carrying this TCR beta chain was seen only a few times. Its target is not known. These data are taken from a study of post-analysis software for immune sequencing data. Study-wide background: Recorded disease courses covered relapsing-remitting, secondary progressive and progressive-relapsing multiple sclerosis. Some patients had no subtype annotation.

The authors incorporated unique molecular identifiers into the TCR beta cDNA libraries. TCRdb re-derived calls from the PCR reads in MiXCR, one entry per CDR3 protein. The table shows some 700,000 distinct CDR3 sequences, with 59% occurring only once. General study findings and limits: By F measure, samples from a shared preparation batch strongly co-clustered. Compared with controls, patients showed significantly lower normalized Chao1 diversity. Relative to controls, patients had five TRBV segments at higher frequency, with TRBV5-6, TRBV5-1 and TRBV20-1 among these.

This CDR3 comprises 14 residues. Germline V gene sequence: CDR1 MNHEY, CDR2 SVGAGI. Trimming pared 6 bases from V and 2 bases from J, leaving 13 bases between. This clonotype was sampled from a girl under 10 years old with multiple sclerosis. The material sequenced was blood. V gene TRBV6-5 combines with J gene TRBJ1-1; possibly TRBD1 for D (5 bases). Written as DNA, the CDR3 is TGTGCCAGCAGGCCCCCCGGGGCAAACACTGAAGCTTTCTTT. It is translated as CASRPPGANTEAFF.